The entry below describes one T cell receptor (beta chain). Its antigen is as yet unknown. Repertoires were generated with immunoSEQ multiplex PCR, while TCRdb's copy carries only in-frame clones and drops some. The table lists roughly 32,000 clones, roughly 76% of them singletons, with 20% in the top ten. This sample is drawn from a study of OX40 agonist ivuxolimab in advanced cancers. Study results and limitations: CD4+ and CD8+ blood T cells expanded clonally by week 6 at 0.1 to 3.0 mg/kg.

V was trimmed by 1 base and J by 5 bases, leaving 14 bases between them. The germline CDR1 and CDR2 sequences are MDHEN and SYDVKM. This CDR3 comprises 15 residues. Sequences were derived from CD4+ or CD8+ T cells sorted from blood, sampled in a trial of the OX40 agonist ivuxolimab. V usage is TRBV28 and J usage is TRBJ2-5, with no clear D. The clonotype originates from an adult with an advanced solid tumor such as melanoma, head and neck, liver or kidney cancer. In DNA form, the CDR3 reads TGTGCCAGCAGTTTATATAAGATCGGTGAGGAGACCCAGTACTTC. This translates into CASSLYKIGEETQYF.